This T cell receptor beta chain is drawn from a study of T cell repertoires in cytomegalovirus infection. Overall study: Public TCR beta signatures marked donors with CMV infection and the matching HLA.

TCRdb re-called the reads with MiXCR, one entry per CDR3 protein. Among over 300,000 distinct CDR3 sequences listed, about a sixth were seen once. The CDR3 totals 15 residues. From germline, CDR1 is SGDLS and CDR2 YYNGEE. V lost 1 base and J lost 4, with 12 bases in between. The clonotype originates from a human donor in good health (CMV status not recorded). Some clones in this sample may be carry-over from other donors' samples. Sequencing used PBMCs. The chain employs TRBV9 and TRBJ1-3; D gene ambiguous. The CDR3 sequence is CASSVSGTSGNTIYF. The DNA of the CDR3 is TGTGCCAGCAGCGTATCGGGAACATCGGGAAACACCATATATTTT.